This paragraph covers one TCR beta chain sequence. CDR1 MDHEN and CDR2 SYDVKM come from the germline V gene. V trimming: 6 bases; J trimming: 0 bases; junction bases outside the gene matches: 8. The CDR3 sequence is 18 residues long. The data are from a study of blood T cell repertoires in COVID-19. Original methodology: Cell counts per sample came from amplifying reference gene primers. The table came from immunoSEQ multiplex PCR; TCRdb's copy has only in-frame clones and leaves some out. V, J and clone size are those of that table, while D and trimming were read from the DNA. The sample has about 380,000 clones, 70% to 90% seen once.

V usage is TRBV28 and J usage is TRBJ2-1; 13 bases are shared with TRBD2. The sample was PBMCs or T cells enriched from blood (not recorded which). The receptor comes from a woman aged 18-29 years who had recovered from COVID-19. DNA for the CDR3: TGTGCCAGCAGCCAAGGACTAGCGGGGGCCAACTCCTACAATGAGCAGTTCTTC. Translation gives CASSQGLAGANSYNEQFF.